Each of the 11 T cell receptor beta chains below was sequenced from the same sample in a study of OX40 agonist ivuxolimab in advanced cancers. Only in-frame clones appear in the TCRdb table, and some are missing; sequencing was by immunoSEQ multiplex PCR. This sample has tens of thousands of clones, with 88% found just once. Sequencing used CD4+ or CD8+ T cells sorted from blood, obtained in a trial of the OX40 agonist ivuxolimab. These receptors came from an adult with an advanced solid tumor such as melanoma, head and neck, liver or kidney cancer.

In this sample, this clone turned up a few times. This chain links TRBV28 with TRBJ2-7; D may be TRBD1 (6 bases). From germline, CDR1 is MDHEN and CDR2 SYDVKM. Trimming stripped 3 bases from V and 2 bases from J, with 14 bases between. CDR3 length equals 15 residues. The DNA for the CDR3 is TGTGCCAGCAGTTTGACAGGCCTGATGACCTACGAGCAGTACTTC. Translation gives CASSLTGLMTYEQYF.

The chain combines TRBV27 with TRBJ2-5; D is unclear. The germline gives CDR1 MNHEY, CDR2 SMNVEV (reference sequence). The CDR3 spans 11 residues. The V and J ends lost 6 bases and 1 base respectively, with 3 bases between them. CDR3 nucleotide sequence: TGTGCCAGCAGAATCCAAGAGACCCAGTACTTC. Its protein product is CASRIQETQYF.

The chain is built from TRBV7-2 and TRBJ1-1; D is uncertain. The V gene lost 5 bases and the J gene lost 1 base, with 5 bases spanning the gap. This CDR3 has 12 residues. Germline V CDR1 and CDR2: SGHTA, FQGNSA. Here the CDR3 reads CASSIRNTEAFF. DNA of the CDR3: TGTGCCAGCAGCATCCGGAACACTGAAGCTTTCTTT.

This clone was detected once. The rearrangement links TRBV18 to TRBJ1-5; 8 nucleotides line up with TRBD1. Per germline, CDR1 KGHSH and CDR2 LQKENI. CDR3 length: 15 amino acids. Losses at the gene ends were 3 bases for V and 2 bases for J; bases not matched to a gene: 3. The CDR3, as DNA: TGTGCCAGCTCACCGACAGGGGACGGCAATCAGCCCCAGCATTTT. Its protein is CASSPTGDGNQPQHF.

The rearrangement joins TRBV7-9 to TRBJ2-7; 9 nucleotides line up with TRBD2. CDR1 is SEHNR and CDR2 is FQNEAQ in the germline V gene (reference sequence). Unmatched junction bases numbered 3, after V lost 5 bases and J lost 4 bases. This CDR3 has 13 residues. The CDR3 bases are TGTGCCAGCAGCCGTAGCGGGAGTTACGAGCAGTACTTC. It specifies CASSRSGSYEQYF.

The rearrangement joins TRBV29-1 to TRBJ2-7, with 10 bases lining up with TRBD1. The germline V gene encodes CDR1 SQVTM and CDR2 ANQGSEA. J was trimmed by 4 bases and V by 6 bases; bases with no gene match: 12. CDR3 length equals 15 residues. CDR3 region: CSVATRDRGTYEQYF. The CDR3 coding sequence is TGCAGCGTAGCTACCCGGGACAGGGGAACATACGAGCAGTACTTC.

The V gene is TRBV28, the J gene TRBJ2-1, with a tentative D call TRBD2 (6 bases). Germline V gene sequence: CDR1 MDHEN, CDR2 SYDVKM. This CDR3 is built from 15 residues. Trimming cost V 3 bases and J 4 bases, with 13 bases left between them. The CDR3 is CASSFETRRYNEQFF. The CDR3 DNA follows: TGTGCCAGCAGTTTTGAGACTAGGCGATACAATGAGCAGTTCTTC.

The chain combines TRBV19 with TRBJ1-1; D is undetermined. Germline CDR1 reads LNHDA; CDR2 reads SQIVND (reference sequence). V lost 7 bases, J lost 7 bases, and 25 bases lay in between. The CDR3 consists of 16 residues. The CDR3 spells CASIPTELGGLSEAFF. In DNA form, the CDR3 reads TGTGCCAGTATCCCCACGGAACTGGGAGGATTGAGTGAAGCTTTCTTT.

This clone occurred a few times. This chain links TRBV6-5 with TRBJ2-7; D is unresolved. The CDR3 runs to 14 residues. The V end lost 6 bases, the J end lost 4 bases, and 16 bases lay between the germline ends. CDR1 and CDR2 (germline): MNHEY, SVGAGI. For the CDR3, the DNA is TGTGCCAGCAGGCCACTACGAACAGCTTACGAGCAGTACTTC. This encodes CASRPLRTAYEQYF.

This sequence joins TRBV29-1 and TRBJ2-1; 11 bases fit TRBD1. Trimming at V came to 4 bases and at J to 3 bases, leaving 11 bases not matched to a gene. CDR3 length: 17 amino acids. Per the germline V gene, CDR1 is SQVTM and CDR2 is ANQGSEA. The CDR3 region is CSVVPDRGHSDYNEQFF. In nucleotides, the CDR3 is TGCAGCGTTGTTCCGGACAGGGGGCACTCGGACTACAATGAGCAGTTCTTC.

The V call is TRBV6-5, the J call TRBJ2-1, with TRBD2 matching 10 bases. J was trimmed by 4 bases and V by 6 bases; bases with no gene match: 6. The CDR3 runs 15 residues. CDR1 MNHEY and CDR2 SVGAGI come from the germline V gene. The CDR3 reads CASRLGLAAYNEQFF. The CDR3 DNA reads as TGTGCCAGCAGACTTGGACTAGCGGCTTACAATGAGCAGTTCTTC.